These T cell receptor beta chains were read from a single sample in a study of OX40 agonist ivuxolimab in advanced cancers. Sequenced by immunoSEQ multiplex PCR; TCRdb stores in-frame clones only, minus some. Of more than 95,000 clones listed, roughly 90% are singletons. This material consisted of CD4+ or CD8+ T cells sorted from blood, taken in a trial of the OX40 agonist ivuxolimab. Receptors were obtained from an adult with an advanced solid tumor such as melanoma, head and neck, liver or kidney cancer. The CDR3 runs from the conserved cysteine through the conserved F or W. D genes are given only for firm matches. Clone size, where shown, is once, few, many, or a class for clones that have expanded.

v_call: TRBV7-9
d_call: NA
j_call: TRBJ1-4
clone_size: NA
cdr3_aa: CASRSSEKLFF
cdr3_nt: TGTGCCAGCAGGAGCAGCGAGAAACTGTTTTTT

v_call: TRBV6-6
d_call: NA
j_call: TRBJ1-2
clone_size: NA
cdr3_aa: CASSRSAYGYTF
cdr3_nt: TGTGCCAGCAGTAGGAGCGCCTATGGCTACACCTTC

v_call: TRBV5-8
d_call: NA
j_call: TRBJ1-1
clone_size: NA
cdr3_aa: CASSLSQVNTEAFF
cdr3_nt: TGTGCCAGCAGCTTGTCACAGGTGAACACTGAAGCTTTCTTT

v_call: TRBV2
d_call: NA
j_call: TRBJ1-5
clone_size: NA
cdr3_aa: CASSGRGNQPQHF
cdr3_nt: TGTGCCAGCAGTGGCAGGGGCAATCAGCCCCAGCATTTT

v_call: TRBV9
d_call: NA
j_call: TRBJ2-5
clone_size: NA
cdr3_aa: CASSVAAGTLRGETQYF
cdr3_nt: TGTGCCAGCAGCGTAGCGGCGGGAACTCTTAGGGGGGAGACCCAGTACTTC

v_call: TRBV11-1
d_call: TRBD1
j_call: TRBJ2-2
clone_size: NA
cdr3_aa: CASSPWTGLNSGELFF
cdr3_nt: TGTGCCAGCAGCCCTTGGACAGGGTTAAATTCCGGGGAGCTGTTTTTT

v_call: TRBV7-9
d_call: NA
j_call: TRBJ1-2
clone_size: few
cdr3_aa: CASSSSNYGYTF
cdr3_nt: TGTGCCAGCAGCTCCAGTAACTATGGCTACACCTTC

v_call: TRBV5-8
d_call: NA
j_call: TRBJ1-6
clone_size: NA
cdr3_aa: CASSNPGVLNNSPLHF
cdr3_nt: TGTGCCAGCAGCAACCCGGGGGTTCTGAATAATTCACCCCTCCACTTT

v_call: TRBV19
d_call: TRBD1
j_call: TRBJ1-5
clone_size: NA
cdr3_aa: CASSIHSGTGGFSNQPQHF
cdr3_nt: TGTGCCAGTAGTATCCACTCCGGGACAGGGGGTTTTAGCAATCAGCCCCAGCATTTT

v_call: TRBV7-3
d_call: NA
j_call: TRBJ2-3
clone_size: NA
cdr3_aa: CASSLKPGATDTQYF
cdr3_nt: TGTGCCAGCAGCTTAAAGCCGGGCGCGACAGATACGCAGTATTTT

v_call: TRBV6-5
d_call: TRBD2
j_call: TRBJ2-7
clone_size: NA
cdr3_aa: CASSLDGTSFNEQYF
cdr3_nt: TGTGCCAGCAGCCTGGACGGGACTAGCTTTAACGAGCAGTACTTC

v_call: TRBV19
d_call: NA
j_call: TRBJ1-2
clone_size: NA
cdr3_aa: CASSWGYGYTF
cdr3_nt: TGTGCCAGTAGTTGGGGGTATGGCTACACCTTC

v_call: TRBV2
d_call: NA
j_call: TRBJ1-1
clone_size: NA
cdr3_aa: CASSDRQGIGAEAFF
cdr3_nt: TGTGCCAGCAGTGATAGGCAGGGAATAGGGGCTGAAGCTTTCTTT

v_call: TRBV7-2
d_call: NA
j_call: TRBJ2-5
clone_size: NA
cdr3_aa: CASSPNPGLQTWETQYF
cdr3_nt: TGTGCCAGCAGCCCTAACCCGGGACTCCAAACTTGGGAGACCCAGTACTTC

v_call: TRBV18
d_call: NA
j_call: TRBJ1-4
clone_size: NA
cdr3_aa: CASSPGTGNEKLFF
cdr3_nt: TGTGCCAGCTCACCGGGGACTGGTAATGAAAAACTGTTTTTT

v_call: TRBV27
d_call: NA
j_call: TRBJ1-4
clone_size: NA
cdr3_aa: CASSPSGNSNEKLFF
cdr3_nt: TGTGCCAGCAGCCCCTCGGGGAATTCTAATGAAAAACTGTTTTTT

v_call: TRBV5-4
d_call: NA
j_call: TRBJ2-7
clone_size: NA
cdr3_aa: CASSFGGAREQYF
cdr3_nt: TGTGCCAGCAGCTTCGGTGGGGCGAGGGAGCAGTACTTC

v_call: TRBV6-1
d_call: TRBD1
j_call: TRBJ2-7
clone_size: NA
cdr3_aa: CASMLRDRDHEQYF
cdr3_nt: TGTGCCAGCATGCTCCGGGACAGGGATCACGAGCAGTACTTC

v_call: TRBV5-1
d_call: TRBD1
j_call: TRBJ2-1
clone_size: NA
cdr3_aa: CASSSMTGKYNEQFF
cdr3_nt: TGCGCCAGCAGCTCAATGACAGGGAAGTACAATGAGCAGTTCTTC

v_call: TRBV6-4
d_call: NA
j_call: TRBJ1-1
clone_size: NA
cdr3_aa: CASSLGTSTEAFF
cdr3_nt: TGTGCCAGCAGCCTAGGGACTAGCACTGAAGCTTTCTTT

v_call: TRBV4-1
d_call: NA
j_call: TRBJ1-1
clone_size: once
cdr3_aa: CASSQVTPNTEAFF
cdr3_nt: TGCGCCAGCAGCCAAGTGACACCAAACACTGAAGCTTTCTTT

v_call: TRBV28
d_call: NA
j_call: TRBJ1-3
clone_size: NA
cdr3_aa: CASSLASTGNTIYF
cdr3_nt: TGTGCCAGCAGTTTAGCGAGTACTGGAAACACCATATATTTT

v_call: TRBV7-3
d_call: NA
j_call: TRBJ2-6
clone_size: NA
cdr3_aa: CASSLSTDSGANVLTF
cdr3_nt: TGTGCCAGCAGCTTATCGACAGACTCTGGGGCCAACGTCCTGACTTTC

v_call: TRBV5-1
d_call: TRBD1
j_call: TRBJ1-1
clone_size: NA
cdr3_aa: CASKGQGASNTEAFF
cdr3_nt: TGCGCCAGCAAAGGACAGGGGGCCTCGAACACTGAAGCTTTCTTT

v_call: TRBV9
d_call: TRBD1
j_call: TRBJ1-2
clone_size: NA
cdr3_aa: CASRAGQGANYGYTF
cdr3_nt: TGTGCCAGCAGGGCCGGACAGGGCGCCAACTATGGCTACACCTTC

v_call: TRBV30
d_call: NA
j_call: TRBJ2-2
clone_size: NA
cdr3_aa: CAWSVQPWNTGELFF
cdr3_nt: TGTGCCTGGAGTGTACAGCCATGGAACACCGGGGAGCTGTTTTTT

v_call: TRBV6-5
d_call: TRBD1
j_call: TRBJ1-2
clone_size: NA
cdr3_aa: CASRSQGSYYTF
cdr3_nt: TGTGCCAGCAGATCACAGGGGAGTTACTACACCTTC

v_call: TRBV28
d_call: TRBD2
j_call: TRBJ2-7
clone_size: NA
cdr3_aa: CASSLRGYEQYF
cdr3_nt: TGTGCCAGCAGTTTGCGGGGGTACGAGCAGTACTTC

v_call: TRBV4-1
d_call: NA
j_call: TRBJ1-4
clone_size: NA
cdr3_aa: CASSQRTDSEKLFF
cdr3_nt: TGCGCCAGCAGCCAACGGACAGATTCGGAAAAACTGTTTTTT

v_call: TRBV2
d_call: TRBD1
j_call: TRBJ1-6
clone_size: NA
cdr3_aa: CASSGRTGYSPLHF
cdr3_nt: TGTGCCAGCAGTGGAAGGACAGGGTACTCACCCCTCCACTTT

v_call: TRBV18
d_call: NA
j_call: TRBJ2-3
clone_size: few
cdr3_aa: CASSPSVSGDTQYF
cdr3_nt: TGTGCCAGCTCACCAAGTGTCTCGGGGGATACGCAGTATTTT

v_call: TRBV19
d_call: NA
j_call: TRBJ1-1
clone_size: NA
cdr3_aa: CASSVSGTPNTEAFF
cdr3_nt: TGTGCCAGTAGTGTATCCGGGACACCGAACACTGAAGCTTTCTTT

v_call: TRBV4-3
d_call: NA
j_call: TRBJ1-2
clone_size: NA
cdr3_aa: CASSQDGQRLRYGYTF
cdr3_nt: TGCGCCAGCAGCCAAGACGGCCAGCGACTACGGTATGGCTACACCTTC

v_call: TRBV7-3
d_call: NA
j_call: TRBJ2-3
clone_size: NA
cdr3_aa: CASSVTGDTQYF
cdr3_nt: TGTGCCAGCAGCGTAACCGGAGATACGCAGTATTTT

v_call: TRBV6-5
d_call: NA
j_call: TRBJ2-5
clone_size: NA
cdr3_aa: CATRRQFSAQETQYF
cdr3_nt: TGTGCCACCCGCCGCCAGTTCTCGGCCCAAGAGACCCAGTACTTC

v_call: TRBV11-2
d_call: NA
j_call: TRBJ1-3
clone_size: NA
cdr3_aa: CASSFTQASGNTIYF
cdr3_nt: TGTGCCAGCAGCTTTACACAGGCCTCTGGAAACACCATATATTTT

v_call: TRBV6-5
d_call: NA
j_call: TRBJ1-4
clone_size: NA
cdr3_aa: CASSYRGLEKLFF
cdr3_nt: TGTGCCAGCAGTTACCGTGGGTTAGAAAAACTGTTTTTT

v_call: TRBV19
d_call: NA
j_call: TRBJ2-6
clone_size: NA
cdr3_aa: CASRGAGDLALNVLTF
cdr3_nt: TGTGCCTCCAGGGGGGCAGGGGATCTGGCCCTCAACGTCCTGACTTTC

v_call: TRBV7-8
d_call: TRBD1
j_call: TRBJ2-7
clone_size: once
cdr3_aa: CASSLNADRVYEQYF
cdr3_nt: TGTGCCAGCAGCTTAAACGCGGACAGGGTCTACGAGCAGTACTTC

v_call: TRBV12-5
d_call: NA
j_call: TRBJ2-2
clone_size: NA
cdr3_aa: CASGLKAGELFF
cdr3_nt: TGTGCTAGTGGTTTGAAGGCCGGGGAGCTGTTTTTT

v_call: TRBV5-1
d_call: TRBD2
j_call: TRBJ2-7
clone_size: NA
cdr3_aa: CASSLEASGTYEQYF
cdr3_nt: TGCGCCAGCAGCTTGGAGGCTAGCGGAACCTACGAGCAGTACTTC

v_call: TRBV18
d_call: NA
j_call: TRBJ1-1
clone_size: NA
cdr3_aa: CASSLRDLNTEAFF
cdr3_nt: TGTGCCAGCTCACTGCGGGATCTGAACACTGAAGCTTTCTTT

v_call: TRBV19
d_call: TRBD1
j_call: TRBJ2-5
clone_size: NA
cdr3_aa: CASSLRQGGGTQYF
cdr3_nt: TGTGCCAGTAGTCTCCGACAGGGCGGAGGGACCCAGTACTTC

v_call: TRBV5-1
d_call: TRBD2
j_call: TRBJ2-5
clone_size: once
cdr3_aa: CASSQRGDFWETQYF
cdr3_nt: TGCGCCAGCAGCCAGCGGGGTGACTTTTGGGAGACCCAGTACTTC

v_call: TRBV25-1
d_call: NA
j_call: TRBJ1-1
clone_size: few
cdr3_aa: CASSESAGNKAFF
cdr3_nt: TGTGCCAGCAGTGAATCGGCAGGGAACAAGGCTTTCTTT

v_call: TRBV5-1
d_call: NA
j_call: TRBJ2-5
clone_size: NA
cdr3_aa: CASRVTGQETQYF
cdr3_nt: TGCGCCAGTAGGGTCACAGGCCAAGAGACCCAGTACTTC

v_call: TRBV6-1
d_call: NA
j_call: TRBJ1-4
clone_size: NA
cdr3_aa: CASYSGAPTNEKLFF
cdr3_nt: TGTGCCAGCTACTCCGGGGCCCCAACTAATGAAAAACTGTTTTTT

v_call: TRBV2
d_call: TRBD1
j_call: TRBJ2-7
clone_size: once
cdr3_aa: CASRGTGYEQYF
cdr3_nt: TGTGCCAGCAGGGGGACAGGGTACGAGCAGTACTTC

v_call: TRBV6-5
d_call: NA
j_call: TRBJ1-5
clone_size: NA
cdr3_aa: CASSYSTLAPYPPQHF
cdr3_nt: TGTGCCAGCAGTTACTCGACTTTGGCCCCATACCCGCCCCAGCATTTT

v_call: TRBV11-2
d_call: NA
j_call: TRBJ2-3
clone_size: NA
cdr3_aa: CASSRSGAGRTDTQYF
cdr3_nt: TGTGCCAGCAGCCGATCAGGAGCAGGACGCACAGATACGCAGTATTTT

v_call: TRBV4-3
d_call: NA
j_call: TRBJ1-2
clone_size: NA
cdr3_aa: CASSQDLGRGGYGYTF
cdr3_nt: TGCGCCAGCAGCCAAGATCTAGGTAGGGGTGGCTATGGCTACACCTTC

v_call: TRBV2
d_call: NA
j_call: TRBJ1-1
clone_size: NA
cdr3_aa: CASSVGSSPNTEAFF
cdr3_nt: TGTGCCAGCAGTGTTGGTAGTTCCCCGAACACTGAAGCTTTCTTT

v_call: TRBV7-9
d_call: NA
j_call: TRBJ2-7
clone_size: NA
cdr3_aa: CASGRGLNEQYF
cdr3_nt: TGTGCCAGCGGCAGGGGCCTAAACGAGCAGTACTTC

v_call: TRBV27
d_call: TRBD1
j_call: TRBJ2-7
clone_size: NA
cdr3_aa: CASRTGKGHEQYF
cdr3_nt: TGTGCCAGCAGGACAGGGAAGGGCCACGAGCAGTACTTC